This T cell receptor (beta chain) is from a study of control samples from healthy donors and cancer patients. Assay used: immunoSEQ multiplex PCR; TCRdb lists only in-frame clones, some missing. This sample has under 80,000 clones; roughly 92% occur once, and the top ten carry approximately 6%. The V and J ends lost 5 bases and 4 bases respectively, with 11 bases between them. Germline loops: CDR1 LNHDA, CDR2 SQIVND (reference sequence). The CDR3 loop spans 13 amino acids. Sample: blood. The clonotype was recovered from a woman aged 40 to 50 in good health. V usage is TRBV19 and J usage is TRBJ1-1, with D hard to call. CDR3 amino acids: CASSPTFSTEAFF. The DNA for the CDR3 is TGTGCCAGTAGTCCGACCTTTTCCACTGAAGCTTTCTTT.